The clone carrying this T cell receptor beta chain was observed once. The antigen remains unidentified. Survey-level immunoSEQ v3.0 assays were run. Profiled with immunoSEQ multiplex PCR; TCRdb holds only in-frame clones, not every one. Of about 27,000 clones in the sample, just over 90% were seen once. This record belongs to a study of long-term antiretroviral therapy in people with HIV. Study-wide findings and caveats: Controls exceeded HIV repertoires in CDR3 length range.

Here the sequenced sample was unsorted PBMCs, taken 7.6 years after starting antiretroviral therapy. The receptor was derived from a woman aged 40 to 49 with HIV.

CDR3 DNA sequence: TGTGCCAGCAGCTTAGAGCGCAGGGCAGGGAATTCACCCCTCCACTTT. It yields the protein CASSLERRAGNSPLHF. The chain has TRBV7-6 and TRBJ1-6; maybe TRBD1 (5 bases). Germline V CDR1 and CDR2: SGHVS, FNYEAQ. The CDR3 loop spans 16 amino acids. V lost 1 base and J 7 bases, leaving 14 bases between the germline ends.